The clone carrying this T cell receptor (beta chain) was picked up a small number of times. Its specificity is not known. Indicated time point: patch test 3, about 24 weeks after DPC sensitization. Treatment defined: therapeutic diphenylcyclopropenone sensitization with weekly scalp DPC. V lost 5 bases and J 1 base, leaving 12 bases between the germline ends. This CDR3 is built from 14 residues. CDR1 is PRHDT, CDR2 FYEKMQ, per germline (reference sequence). The data are from a study of human T cells and chemical hapten exposure. Whole-study context: TCR yields per sample varied, mainly owing to small pooled library volume differences. Regarding the study as a whole: All donors were alopecia patients, so their immunity may differ from that of healthy people. Large CDR3 similarity clusters arose significantly more often from expanded TCRs than from controls.

One entry per CDR3 protein, called by TCRdb with MiXCR from the RACE reads. The sample has under 200,000 distinct CDR3 sequences; about 30% are singletons. The sequence derives from a woman aged 18 to 35 with alopecia areata. Some clones in this sample may be carry-over from other donors' samples. The gene calls are TRBV13 and TRBJ2-7, with a weak D call TRBD2 (6 bases). Sequencing was performed on whole blood, taken in connection with sensitization to the hapten diphenylcyclopropenone (DPC). This chain's CDR3 is CASSSAGLSYEQYF. Here the CDR3 DNA reads TGTGCCAGCAGCAGTGCGGGACTGTCCTACGAGCAGTACTTC.